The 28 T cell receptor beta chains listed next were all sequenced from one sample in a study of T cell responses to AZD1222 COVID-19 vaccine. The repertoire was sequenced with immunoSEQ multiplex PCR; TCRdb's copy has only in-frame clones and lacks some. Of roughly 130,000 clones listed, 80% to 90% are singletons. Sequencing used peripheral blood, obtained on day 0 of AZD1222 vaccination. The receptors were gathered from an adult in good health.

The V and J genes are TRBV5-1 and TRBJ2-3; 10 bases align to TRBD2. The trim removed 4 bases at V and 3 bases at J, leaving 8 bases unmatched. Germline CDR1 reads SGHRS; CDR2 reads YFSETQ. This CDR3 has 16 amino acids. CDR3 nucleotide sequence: TGCGCCAGCAGCACGGCGATAGCGGGAGGTACAGATACGCAGTATTTT. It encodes CASSTAIAGGTDTQYF. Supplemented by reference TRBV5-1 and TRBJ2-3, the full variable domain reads KAGVTQTPRYLIKTRGQQVTLSCSPISGHRSVSWYQQTPGQGLQFLFEYFSETQRNKGNFPGRFSGRQFSNSRSEMNVSTLELGDSALYLCASSTAIAGGTDTQYFGPGTRLTVL.

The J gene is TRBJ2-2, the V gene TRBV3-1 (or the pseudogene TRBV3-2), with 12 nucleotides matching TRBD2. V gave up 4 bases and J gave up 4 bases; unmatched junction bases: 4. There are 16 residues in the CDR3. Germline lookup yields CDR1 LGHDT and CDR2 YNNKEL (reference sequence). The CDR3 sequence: CASSRASGGATGELFF. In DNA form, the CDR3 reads TGTGCCAGCAGCCGCGCTAGCGGGGGGGCCACCGGGGAGCTGTTTTTT.

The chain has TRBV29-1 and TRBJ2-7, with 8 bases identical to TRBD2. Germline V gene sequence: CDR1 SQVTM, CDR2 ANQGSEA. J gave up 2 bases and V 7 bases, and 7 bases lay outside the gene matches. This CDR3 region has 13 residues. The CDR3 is CSARRREAYEQYF. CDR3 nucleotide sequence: TGCAGCGCGAGGAGGCGGGAGGCCTACGAGCAGTACTTC.

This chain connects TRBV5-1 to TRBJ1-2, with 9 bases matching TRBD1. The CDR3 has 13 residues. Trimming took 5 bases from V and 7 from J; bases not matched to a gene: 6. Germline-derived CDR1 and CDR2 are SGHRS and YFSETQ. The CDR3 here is CASRFTGGRGYTF. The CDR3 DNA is TGCGCCAGCAGATTTACAGGGGGCCGTGGCTACACCTTC. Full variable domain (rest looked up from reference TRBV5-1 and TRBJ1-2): KAGVTQTPRYLIKTRGQQVTLSCSPISGHRSVSWYQQTPGQGLQFLFEYFSETQRNKGNFPGRFSGRQFSNSRSEMNVSTLELGDSALYLCASRFTGGRGYTFGSGTRLTVV.

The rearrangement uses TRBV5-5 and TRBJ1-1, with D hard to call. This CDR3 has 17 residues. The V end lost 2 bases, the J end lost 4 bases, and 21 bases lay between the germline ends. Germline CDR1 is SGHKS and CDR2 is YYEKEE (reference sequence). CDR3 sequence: CASSLKGPISLATEAFF. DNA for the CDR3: TGTGCCAGCAGCTTAAAAGGACCTATCTCCTTGGCCACTGAAGCTTTCTTT.

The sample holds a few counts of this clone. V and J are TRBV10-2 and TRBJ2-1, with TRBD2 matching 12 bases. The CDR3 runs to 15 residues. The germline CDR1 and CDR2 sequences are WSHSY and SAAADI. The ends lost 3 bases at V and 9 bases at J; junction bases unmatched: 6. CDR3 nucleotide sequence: TGCGCCAGCAGTGAATACCCTAGCGGGAGGGGTGAGCAGTTCTTC. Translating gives CASSEYPSGRGEQFF.

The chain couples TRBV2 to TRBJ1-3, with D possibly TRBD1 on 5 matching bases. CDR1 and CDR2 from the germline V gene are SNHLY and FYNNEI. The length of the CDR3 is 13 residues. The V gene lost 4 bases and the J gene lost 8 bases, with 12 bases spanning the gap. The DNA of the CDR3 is TGTGCCAGCAGTGCCAGGGAGGGATACACCATATATTTT. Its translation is CASSAREGYTIYF.

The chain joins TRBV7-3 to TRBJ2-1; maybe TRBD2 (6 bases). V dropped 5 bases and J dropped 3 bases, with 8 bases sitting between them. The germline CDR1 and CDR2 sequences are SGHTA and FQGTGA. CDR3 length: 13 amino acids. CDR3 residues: CASSMEGYNEQFF. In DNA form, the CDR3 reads TGTGCCAGCAGCATGGAGGGCTACAATGAGCAGTTCTTC.

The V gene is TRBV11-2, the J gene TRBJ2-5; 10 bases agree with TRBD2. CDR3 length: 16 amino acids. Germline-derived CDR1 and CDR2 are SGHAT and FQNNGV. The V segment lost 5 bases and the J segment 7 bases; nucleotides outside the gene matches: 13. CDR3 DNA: TGTGCCAGCAGCCCCGGGGGGCTAGCGGGAGTGCTGACCCAGTACTTC. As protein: CASSPGGLAGVLTQYF.

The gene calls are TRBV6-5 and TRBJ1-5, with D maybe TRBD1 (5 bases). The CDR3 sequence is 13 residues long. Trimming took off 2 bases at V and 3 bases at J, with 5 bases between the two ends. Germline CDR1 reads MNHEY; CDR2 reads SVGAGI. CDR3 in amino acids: CASSYGTNQPQHF. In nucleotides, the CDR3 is TGTGCCAGCAGTTACGGGACCAATCAGCCCCAGCATTTT.

CDR3 region: CASSLAGTDTQYF. CDR3 sequence (DNA): TGTGCCAGCAGTTTGGCGGGCACAGATACGCAGTATTTT. The genes are TRBV2 and TRBJ2-3; D gene ambiguous. In germline, CDR1 is SNHLY, CDR2 FYNNEI. The CDR3 is 13 amino acids. V lost 5 bases and J lost 1, with 7 bases in between.

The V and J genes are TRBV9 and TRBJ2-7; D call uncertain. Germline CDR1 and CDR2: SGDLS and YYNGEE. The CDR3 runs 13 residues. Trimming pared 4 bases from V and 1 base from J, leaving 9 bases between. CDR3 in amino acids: CASSLSSSYEQYF. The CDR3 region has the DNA TGTGCCAGCAGCCTTAGTAGTTCCTACGAGCAGTACTTC.

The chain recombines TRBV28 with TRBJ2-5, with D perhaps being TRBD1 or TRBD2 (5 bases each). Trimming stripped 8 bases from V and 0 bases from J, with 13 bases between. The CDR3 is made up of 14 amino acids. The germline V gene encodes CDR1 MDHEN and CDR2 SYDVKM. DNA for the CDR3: TGTGCCAGCGCCACTTGGGGGTACCAAGAGACCCAGTACTTC. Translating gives CASATWGYQETQYF. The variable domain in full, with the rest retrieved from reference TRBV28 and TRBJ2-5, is DVKVTQSSRYLVKRTGEKVFLECVQDMDHENMFWYRQDPGLGLRLIYFSYDVKMKEKGDIPEGYSVSREKKERFSLILESASTNQTSMYLCASATWGYQETQYFGPGTRLLVL.

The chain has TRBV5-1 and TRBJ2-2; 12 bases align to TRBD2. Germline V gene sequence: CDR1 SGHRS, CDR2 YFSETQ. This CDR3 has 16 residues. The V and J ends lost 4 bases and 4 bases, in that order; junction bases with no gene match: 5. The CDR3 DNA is TGCGCCAGCAGCACCGGACTAGCGGGACCCACCGGGGAGCTGTTTTTT. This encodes CASSTGLAGPTGELFF.

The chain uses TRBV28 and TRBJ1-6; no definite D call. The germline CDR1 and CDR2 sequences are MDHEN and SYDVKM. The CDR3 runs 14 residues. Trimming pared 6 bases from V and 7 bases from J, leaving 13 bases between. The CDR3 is CASRATSGNSPLHF. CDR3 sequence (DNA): TGTGCCAGCAGGGCCACATCGGGGAATTCACCCCTCCACTTT. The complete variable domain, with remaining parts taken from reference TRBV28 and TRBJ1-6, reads DVKVTQSSRYLVKRTGEKVFLECVQDMDHENMFWYRQDPGLGLRLIYFSYDVKMKEKGDIPEGYSVSREKKERFSLILESASTNQTSMYLCASRATSGNSPLHFGNGTRLTVT.

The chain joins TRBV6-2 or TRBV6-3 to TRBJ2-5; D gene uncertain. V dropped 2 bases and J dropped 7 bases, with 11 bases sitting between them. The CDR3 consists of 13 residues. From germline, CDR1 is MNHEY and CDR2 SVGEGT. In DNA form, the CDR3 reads TGTGCCAGCAGTTACCTCTCTTTTGGGACCCAGTACTTC. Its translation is CASSYLSFGTQYF.

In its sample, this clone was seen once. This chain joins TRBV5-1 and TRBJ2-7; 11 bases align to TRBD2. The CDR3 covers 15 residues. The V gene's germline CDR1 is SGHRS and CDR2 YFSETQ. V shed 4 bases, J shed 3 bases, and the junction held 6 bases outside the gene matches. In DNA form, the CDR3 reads TGCGCCAGCAGCCTGACTAGCGGGATATTCTACGAGCAGTACTTC. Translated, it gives CASSLTSGIFYEQYF.

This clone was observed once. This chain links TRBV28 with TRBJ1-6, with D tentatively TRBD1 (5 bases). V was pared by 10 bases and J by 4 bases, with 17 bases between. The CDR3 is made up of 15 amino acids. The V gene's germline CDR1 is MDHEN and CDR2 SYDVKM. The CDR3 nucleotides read TGTGCCACCAATGGGGACCCACCTTATAATTCACCCCTCCACTTT. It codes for CATNGDPPYNSPLHF.

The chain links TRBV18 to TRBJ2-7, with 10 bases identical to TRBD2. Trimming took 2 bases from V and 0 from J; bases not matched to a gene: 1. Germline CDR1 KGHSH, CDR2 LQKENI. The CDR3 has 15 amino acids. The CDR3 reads CASSPGTSASYEQYF. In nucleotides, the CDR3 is TGTGCCAGCTCACCAGGGACTAGCGCCTCCTACGAGCAGTACTTC.

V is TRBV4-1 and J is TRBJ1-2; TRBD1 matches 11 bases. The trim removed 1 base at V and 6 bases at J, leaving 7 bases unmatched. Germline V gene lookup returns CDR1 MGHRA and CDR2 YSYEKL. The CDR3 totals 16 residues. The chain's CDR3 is CASSQGGDRGFHGYTF. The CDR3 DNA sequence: TGCGCCAGCAGCCAAGGGGGGGACAGGGGGTTTCATGGCTACACCTTC.

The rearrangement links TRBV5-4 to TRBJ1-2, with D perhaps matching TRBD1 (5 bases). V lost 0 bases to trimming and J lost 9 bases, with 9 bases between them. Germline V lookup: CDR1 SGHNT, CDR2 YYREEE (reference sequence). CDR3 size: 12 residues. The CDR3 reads CASSLDQDSYTF. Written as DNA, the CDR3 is TGTGCCAGCAGCTTGGATCAGGACAGCTACACCTTC.

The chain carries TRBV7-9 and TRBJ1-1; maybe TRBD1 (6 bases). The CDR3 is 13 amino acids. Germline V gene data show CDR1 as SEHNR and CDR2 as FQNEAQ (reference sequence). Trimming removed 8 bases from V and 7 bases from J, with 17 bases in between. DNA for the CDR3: TGTGCCAGCCTAATCTTGGACAGATATGAAGCTTTCTTT. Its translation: CASLILDRYEAFF.

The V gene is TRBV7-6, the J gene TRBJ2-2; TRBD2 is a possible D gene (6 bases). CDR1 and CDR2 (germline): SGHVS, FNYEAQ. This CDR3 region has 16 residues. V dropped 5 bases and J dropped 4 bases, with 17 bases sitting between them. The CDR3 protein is CASSTTTSPSTGELFF. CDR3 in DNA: TGTGCCAGCAGCACTACGACTAGTCCGAGCACCGGGGAGCTGTTTTTT.

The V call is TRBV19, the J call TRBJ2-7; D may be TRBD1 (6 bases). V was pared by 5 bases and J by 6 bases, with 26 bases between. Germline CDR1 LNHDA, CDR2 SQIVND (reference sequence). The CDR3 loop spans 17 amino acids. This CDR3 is CASSPLGSRGGFVEQYF. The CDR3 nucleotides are TGTGCCAGTAGTCCGTTGGGGAGTCGTGGGGGCTTCGTCGAGCAGTACTTC.

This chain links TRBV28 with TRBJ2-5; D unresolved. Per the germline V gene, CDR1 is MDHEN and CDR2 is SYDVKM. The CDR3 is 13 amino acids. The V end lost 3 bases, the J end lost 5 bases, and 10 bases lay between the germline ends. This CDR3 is CASSFWSAETQYF. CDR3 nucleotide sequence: TGTGCCAGCAGTTTCTGGAGCGCCGAGACCCAGTACTTC.

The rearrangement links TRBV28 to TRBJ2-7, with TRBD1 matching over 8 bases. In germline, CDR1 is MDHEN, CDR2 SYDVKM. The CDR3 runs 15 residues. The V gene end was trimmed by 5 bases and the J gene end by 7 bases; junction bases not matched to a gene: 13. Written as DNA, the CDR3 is TGTGCCAGCAGTGCACCGGGACAGGCCGTGGAGGAGCAGTACTTC. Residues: CASSAPGQAVEEQYF.

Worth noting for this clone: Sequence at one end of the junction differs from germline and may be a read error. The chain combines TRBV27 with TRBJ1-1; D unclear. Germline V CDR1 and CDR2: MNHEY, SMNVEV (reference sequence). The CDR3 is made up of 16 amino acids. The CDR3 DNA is TGTGCCAGCAGTATATCCGGGGAGGGATTGAACACTGAAGCTTTCTTT. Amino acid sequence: CASSISGEGLNTEAFF.

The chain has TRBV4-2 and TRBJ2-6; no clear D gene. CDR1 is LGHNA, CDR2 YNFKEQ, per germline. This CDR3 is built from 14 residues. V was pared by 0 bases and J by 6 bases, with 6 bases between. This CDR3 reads CASSQEPQANVLTF. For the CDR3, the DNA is TGTGCCAGCAGCCAAGAACCTCAGGCCAACGTCCTGACTTTC.